A single sample gave rise to the 3 T cell receptor beta chains below, sequenced in a study of graft-versus-host responses after intestinal transplantation. Produced via immunoSEQ multiplex PCR; TCRdb's table is partial and in-frame only. The data show roughly 110,000 clones, with about nine tenths seen just once and approximately 0.76% held by the top ten. No cognate antigen is known for these TCRs. The source material was unstimulated CD4+ T cells sorted from spleen or lymph node cells, sampled before transplant. The receptor source for this set is a human donor who was the organ donor for an intestinal transplant.

The rearrangement uses TRBV29-1 and TRBJ1-2, with TRBD1 matching 9 bases. The CDR3 is 12 residues long. From germline, CDR1 is SQVTM and CDR2 ANQGSEA. Trimming at V came to 5 bases and at J to 7 bases, leaving 5 bases not matched to a gene. CDR3 loop: CSVRDREFGYTF. The CDR3, as DNA: TGCAGCGTTCGGGACAGGGAGTTTGGCTACACCTTC.

The genes are TRBV2 and TRBJ1-2; D is undetermined. The CDR3 length is 12 residues. V lost 6 bases to trimming and J lost 6 bases, with 11 bases between them. CDR1 is SNHLY and CDR2 is FYNNEI in the germline V gene. DNA for the CDR3: TGTGCCAGCAGCACCATGCCGGATGGCTACACCTTC. Translated, it gives CASSTMPDGYTF.

The rearrangement links TRBV19 to TRBJ2-7; 9 positions match TRBD1. This CDR3 is 14 amino acids long. With V trimmed by 9 bases and J by 3 bases, 9 bases remained unmatched. The germline gives CDR1 LNHDA, CDR2 SQIVND (reference sequence). Written as DNA, the CDR3 is TGTGCCAGCATAGGGGGACAGGGTGACTACGAGCAGTACTTC. Protein: CASIGGQGDYEQYF.